The TCR beta chain described here comes from a study of Graves' ophthalmopathy and Graves' hyperthyroidism (dated by TCRdb to the late 2010s). For the study in its entirety: Peripheral blood was collected at initial diagnosis, before any treatment. The study used TCR beta repertoire signatures to distinguish Graves' ophthalmopathy from Graves' hyperthyroidism and to predict progression to ophthalmopathy. In total, approximately 130 blood samples were TCR-sequenced: fewer than 50 ophthalmopathy, 80 or so hyperthyroidism and roughly 17 hyperthyroidism-to-ophthalmopathy patients. To explore V-J signatures distinguishing ophthalmopathy from hyperthyroidism, a discovery set of some 100 patients (fewer than 45 ophthalmopathy, roughly 55 stable hyperthyroidism) was enrolled. For independent validation, a separate cohort was made up of 18 to 20 hyperthyroidism patients plus 17 patients who later progressed from hyperthyroidism to ophthalmopathy. In over five hyperthyroidism patients, T-cell repertoires of thyroid tissue and blood were compared. Once sampling was done, hyperthyroidism patients were given methimazole at a starting dose of 30 mg daily, while ophthalmopathy patients were given high-dose intravenous methylprednisolone. What the research found in general, with its limitations: In validation, the model predicted ophthalmopathy progression with over 60% sensitivity and roughly 72% specificity; approximately 12 predicted patients were CT-confirmed with GO in a median of 6.5 months. Most of the expanded thyroid clonotypes with a frequency above 0.001 were also detected in blood, and it was suggested that the thyroid immune response may be reflected by blood repertoires. Ophthalmopathy was separated from stable hyperthyroidism by the 13-signature model with just under 90% sensitivity and around 81% specificity in cross-validation and with 80%/75% in the test set. Sample size was not predetermined statistically, and investigators were not blinded to group allocation.

Points on this clonotype: The clone's antigen remains unknown. No much larger clone is present one base from it, and per-base qualities are unavailable.

The junction shows trimming of 5 bases on V and 4 bases on J, plus 14 bases between the germline ends. The CDR3 goes from the cysteine to the phenylalanine over 14 residues. Kept here is only the CDR3 DNA, which spans 42 bases and is read in frame from base 1. CDR1 is given as SEHNR and CDR2 as FQNEAQ, both from the germline V gene (reference sequence). Ophthalmopathy patients were characterized by moderately to severely active disease, a Clinical Activity Score of at least 3, a NOSPECS grade of at least 4, and a disease duration under 3 months. Patients were excluded if they had other autoimmune diseases, uncontrolled infections, pregnancy or lactation. Diagnosis relied on clinical symptoms, serum thyroxine, TRAb, thyroid ultrasound and orbital computed tomography. Ficoll-Paque density gradient centrifugation was used to isolate PBMCs from approximately 10 ml of fresh peripheral blood. Trizol reagent was used to extract the total RNA, and its quality was then checked on an Agilent 2100 Bioanalyzer.

TCR beta CDR3 regions were amplified from RNA transcripts for repertoire sequencing. The first round was an RT-PCR using HTBI primers with the Qiagen OneStep RT-PCR kit, and this first round was followed by a second-round multiplex PCR, then size selection and purification. Sequencing of the libraries was carried out on an Illumina HiSeq2000 in paired-end mode with 100 bp reads. Turning to the authors' computational methods: SOAPnuke was used for read processing, and reads with adapters, uncalled bases, a mean Phred below 15, or no exact constant-primer or identifier match were discarded. COPE v1.2.5 was used to merge high-quality paired reads. Each unique nucleotide sequence was defined as a clonotype, and clonotypes were aligned to IMGT TRB V, D and J references with MiTCR v1.1. The analysis was limited to V-J combinations with a frequency above 0.0001, which together covered around 99% of the repertoires. For each V-J combination, a TCR clonal expansion and chaos score was defined as the ratio of F50 clonal expansion to chaos observed in the TCRdist matrix. Welch's t-statistics and random forest were used to reduce the features to about twelve V-J combinations, which were then used as input to a naive Bayes classifier. Thyroid-blood repertoire similarity was quantified with the Morisita-Horn index. TCRdb trimmed public reads at Q25 via fastp, called clones via MiXCR and kept in-frame beta chains. Rows are combined by CDR3 protein, so each entry shows the most common genes and DNA. These V and J calls originate from TCRdb's pipeline instead of the authors' own analysis. The table for this sample lists 600,000 to 950,000 distinct CDR3 sequences; roughly 40% of them were counted only once. In total, the top ten clones hold about 40% of the sample.

This TCR derives from an adult man with Graves' ophthalmopathy. The chain is assembled from TRBV7-9 and TRBJ1-2; the D gene is perhaps TRBD1, from 6 matching bases. Sequenced input: peripheral blood. In nucleotides, the sequence is TGTGCCAGCAGCCTTTATACAGGGATCTATGGCTACACCTTC. It translates to CASSLYTGIYGYTF.